This TCR beta chain was captured by sequencing in a study of T-cell memory formation after mild COVID-19. CDR3 size: 14 residues. Germline assignment: CDR1 LNHNV and CDR2 YYDKDF (reference sequence). The V gene lost 0 bases and the J gene lost 4 bases, with 9 bases spanning the gap. TCRdb re-called the 5' RACE reads through MiXCR, storing one row per CDR3 protein. The data show a few hundred thousand distinct CDR3 sequences, with roughly 21% seen just once and roughly 9.1% held by the top ten. The sample was PBMCs or a T cell subset sorted from them (not recorded which). This chain uses TRBV15 with TRBJ2-5; no definite D call. The TCR sequence derives from an adult woman who had mild COVID-19 (a few samples of this study predate the infection). Cell type and time point are not known. The CDR3 DNA follows: TGTGCCACCAGCAGAGATATAGCCCCAGAGACCCAGTACTTC. Residues: CATSRDIAPETQYF.